This is a list of T cell receptor beta chains from one sample in a study of T cells in Graves' hyperthyroidism and ophthalmopathy. Using its own MiXCR run on the multiplex PCR reads, TCRdb lists one record per CDR3 protein. The profile shows about 640,000 distinct CDR3 sequences, about 14% of them singletons. Sequencing was done on a sample of blood. All receptors derive from a woman between 45 and 65 years old with Graves' ophthalmopathy. The CDR3 runs from the conserved cysteine through the conserved F or W.

j_call v_call cdr3_aa
TRBJ1-5 TRBV20-1 CSAPYLNQPQHF
TRBJ2-7 TRBV29-1 CSVECEASYEQYF
TRBJ2-4 TRBV27 CASSNYRERGIQYF
TRBJ2-1 TRBV7-2 CASSLSLILTSGNSRNEQFF
TRBJ2-2 TRBV20-1 CMGAGDTGELFF
TRBJ2-7 TRBV20-1 CSARGTGFPLSYEQYF
TRBJ2-1 TRBV11-2 CASSLAGPSSYNEQFF
TRBJ1-2 TRBV6-1 CASSPLRGTYGYTF
TRBJ2-1 TRBV28 CASRDFEQFF
TRBJ2-1 TRBV14 CASSHALAGKYNEQFF
TRBJ2-7 TRBV6-2/TRBV6-3 CASSNNRIISYEQYF
TRBJ1-5 TRBV19 CASRRDGSSNQPRHF
TRBJ1-5 TRBV28 CASRGRGLSNQPQHF
TRBJ2-2 TRBV28 CASRTSDRGNTGELFF
TRBJ2-2 TRBV28 CASIRQVNTGELFF
TRBJ2-7 TRBV27 CASSIVGQDYYEQYF
TRBJ2-1 TRBV6-2/TRBV6-3 CASSYSSPEGIYNEQFF
TRBJ2-3 TRBV20-1 CSARATLTDTQYF
TRBJ2-3 TRBV4-2 CASSPQAGGLTDTQYF
TRBJ2-1 TRBV5-1 CASSPSRGGLYNEQFF
TRBJ1-5 TRBV5-1 CASSLGQGAGQPQHF
TRBJ2-5 TRBV7-8 CASSLAQGGVKSETQYF
TRBJ2-5 TRBV27 CASSIRGVLETQYF
TRBJ2-7 TRBV9 CASSYDRADEQYF
TRBJ1-1 TRBV3-1 CASSRGRYTEAFF
TRBJ1-2 TRBV3-1 CASSPVRGGYGYTF
TRBJ2-1 TRBV29-1 CSVSSTSGRSGSSYNEQFF
TRBJ2-1 TRBV2 CASRDLAESDEQFF
TRBJ1-1 TRBV5-1 CASSTGQGRDEAFF
TRBJ2-2 TRBV20-1 CSANNIQGTGELFF
TRBJ2-5 TRBV28 CASSELTGNQETQYF
TRBJ2-7 TRBV4-3 CASSQDTSGTQAQYF
TRBJ2-5 TRBV5-1 CASSLGTGNQETQYF
TRBJ2-5 TRBV3-1 CASSQAPWIGFVENRSVETQYF
TRBJ1-5 TRBV7-2 CASSLEGRRYSNQPQHF
TRBJ2-6 TRBV3-1 CASSHEGAGANVLTF
TRBJ1-1 TRBV28 CASSLKRVGTEAFF
TRBJ1-1 TRBV18 CASSPQGTGITEAFF
TRBJ2-5 TRBV3-2 CASEGQGLTWYEVASQETQYF
TRBJ2-7 TRBV29-1 CSVDAGTYEQYF
TRBJ2-1 TRBV5-1 CASSTPSGRARGSEQFF
TRBJ2-2 TRBV12-3/TRBV12-4 CASSFGLAGGGDTGELFF